This T cell receptor (beta chain) was recovered during a study of T cell repertoires in cytomegalovirus infection. Across the study: Based on public TCR beta signatures, there were indications of CMV infection and of a matching HLA type.

This clonotype was observed a handful of times. Its antigen is undetermined. Using its own MiXCR run on the reads, TCRdb lists one record per CDR3 protein. Here the sample spans some 920,000 distinct CDR3 sequences, 30% to 40% being singletons. The germline gives CDR1 MNHEY, CDR2 SMNVEV (reference sequence). The V gene lost 6 bases and the J gene lost 7 bases, with 25 bases spanning the gap. The CDR3 has 17 residues. Study observations and caveats: Ex vivo responses were dominated by HLA-C-restricted CMV-specific TCR beta clonotypes.

This clonotype originated in a human donor in good health (CMV status not recorded). Some clones in this sample may be carry-over from other donors' samples. The rearrangement uses TRBV27 and TRBJ2-1; D possibly matches TRBD1 or TRBD2 (7 bases each). The sequenced sample was cultured CD8+ T cells from PBMCs, obtained from culture after CMV antigen stimulation. Here the CDR3 reads CASSTHGGTVIGNEQFF. CDR3 in DNA: TGTGCCAGCAGCACACACGGGGGGACAGTTATAGGAAATGAGCAGTTCTTC.